This T cell receptor (beta chain) was obtained from a study of T cell responses to AZD1222 COVID-19 vaccine. Repertoires were generated with immunoSEQ multiplex PCR, while TCRdb's copy carries only in-frame clones and drops some. This table has 200,000 or so clones, approximately 94% appearing once. Germline assignment: CDR1 MGHDK and CDR2 SYGVNS. This CDR3 contains 14 residues. The germline V and J ends were trimmed by 4 bases and 4 bases, with 11 bases remaining between them. The material was peripheral blood, obtained on day 0 of AZD1222 vaccination. The source of this sequence is an adult in good health. The V and J genes are TRBV25-1 and TRBJ1-5; TRBD1 is a possible D gene (6 bases). The CDR3: CASSVTGLNQPQHF. DNA of the CDR3: TGTGCCAGCAGTGTAACAGGGCTTAATCAGCCCCAGCATTTT. Combining the CDR3 with reference TRBV25-1 and TRBJ1-5 gives the whole variable domain EADIYQTPRYLVIGTGKKITLECSQTMGHDKMYWYQQDPGMELHLIHYSYGVNSTEKGDLSSESTVSRIRTEHFPLTLESARPSHTSQYLCASSVTGLNQPQHFGDGTRLSIL.